Listed below are T cell receptor beta chains from one sample, sequenced in a study of long-term antiretroviral therapy in people with HIV. Sequencing was performed with immunoSEQ multiplex PCR; in TCRdb, only in-frame clones are kept and a portion is missing. Of over 15,000 clones in the sample, approximately 88% are singletons; the top ten hold roughly 8.6%. Material: unsorted PBMCs, obtained 0.9 years after starting antiretroviral therapy. Source of these receptors: a man younger than 35 with HIV. CDR3s leave out the opening cysteine and the closing phenylalanine or tryptophan.

ASSGETGLKIEQF	TRBV25-1	TRBJ2-1
AISDHPDRGDYGYT	TRBV10-3	TRBJ1-2
ASSLGRVGEGTEAF	TRBV7-2	TRBJ1-1
ASSLYTGELF	TRBV5-4	TRBJ2-2
ASSLTVNTEAF	TRBV5-5	TRBJ1-1
ASSMGQRDQPQH	TRBV10-2	TRBJ1-5
ASKKISGDENTGELF	TRBV2	TRBJ2-2
ATSRALQGAKNIQY	TRBV15	TRBJ2-4
ASSHHGIGHGNSGNTIY	TRBV28	TRBJ1-3
ASSLFRDNEQF	TRBV27	TRBJ2-1
ASSPTSNEQF	TRBV2	TRBJ2-1
ASSMGRETNQPQH	TRBV19	TRBJ1-5
SVARGSGNTIY	TRBV29-1	TRBJ1-3
ASSLNGVDQPQH	TRBV5-1	TRBJ1-5
ASRPGQTSNQPQH	TRBV6-1	TRBJ1-5
ASSGGDREAF	TRBV9	TRBJ1-1
ASSDSKNPGTGGY	TRBV25-1	TRBJ1-1
AWNKGLGTQY	TRBV30	TRBJ2-5
ASSLWTGGYNEQF	TRBV7-2	TRBJ2-1
ASSIGNRGTYGYT	TRBV19	TRBJ1-2
ASSFGSVSGANVLT	TRBV28	TRBJ2-6